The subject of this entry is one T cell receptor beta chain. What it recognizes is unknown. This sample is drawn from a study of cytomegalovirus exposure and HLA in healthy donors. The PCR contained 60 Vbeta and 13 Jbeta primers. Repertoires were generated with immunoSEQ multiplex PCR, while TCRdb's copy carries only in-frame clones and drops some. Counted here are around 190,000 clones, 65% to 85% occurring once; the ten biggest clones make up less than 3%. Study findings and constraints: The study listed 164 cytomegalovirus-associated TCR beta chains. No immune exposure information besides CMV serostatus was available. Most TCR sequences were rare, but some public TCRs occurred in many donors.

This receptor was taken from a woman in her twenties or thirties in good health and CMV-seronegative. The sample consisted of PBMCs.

The CDR3 is CASSQVRVLRVLRDSNEQFF. The CDR3 DNA follows: TGTGCCAGCAGCCAAGTGAGGGTTCTAAGGGTTCTGAGGGACAGCAATGAGCAGTTCTTC. The chain has TRBV4-2 and TRBJ2-1; 7 bases match TRBD1. CDR1 LGHNA and CDR2 YNFKEQ come from the germline V gene. There are 20 residues in the CDR3. Trimming cost V 1 base and J 6 bases; bases outside gene matches: 21.